This T cell receptor beta chain appears in the sequencing data of a study of shared clonotypes between healthy human individuals. Note on this clone: The sample carries other DNA sequences with the same CDR3.

The CDR3 is made up of 13 amino acids. Germline V CDR1 and CDR2: SEHNR, FQNEAQ (reference sequence). V lost 0 bases to trimming and J lost 5 bases, with 7 bases between them. Assay used: immunoSEQ multiplex PCR; TCRdb lists only in-frame clones, some missing. This table holds 2 million to 2.5 million clones, nearly 97% found once. The genes are TRBV7-9 and TRBJ1-1; D unresolved. The clonotype was recovered from a man aged 18 to 29 in good health. The sample was naive CD4+ T cells sorted from blood. Subset in this sample: CD45RA+ positively selected. DNA for the CDR3: TGTGCCAGCAGCTTAGCAGGGAGGACTGAAGCTTTCTTT. Translation: CASSLAGRTEAFF.